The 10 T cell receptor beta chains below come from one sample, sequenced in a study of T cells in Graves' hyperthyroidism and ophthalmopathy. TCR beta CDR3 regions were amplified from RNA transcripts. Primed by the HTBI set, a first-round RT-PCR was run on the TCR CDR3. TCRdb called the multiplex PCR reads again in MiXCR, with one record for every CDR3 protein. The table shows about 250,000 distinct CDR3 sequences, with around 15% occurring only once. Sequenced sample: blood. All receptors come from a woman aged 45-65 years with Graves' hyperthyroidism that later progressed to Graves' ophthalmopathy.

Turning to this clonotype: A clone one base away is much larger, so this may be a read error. The CDR3 reads CASSQIKGRYNEQFF. For the CDR3, the DNA is TGTGCCAGCAGCCAAATCAAGGGGAGATACAATGAGCAGTTCTTC. The chain employs TRBV11-2 and TRBJ2-1, with D perhaps assigned TRBD1 or TRBD2 (5 bases each). Trimming left V 5 bases short and J 4 bases short, with 15 bases between. CDR1 and CDR2 from the germline V gene are SGHAT and FQNNGV. The CDR3 is 15 amino acids. Based on the CDR3 plus reference TRBV11-2 and TRBJ2-1, the full variable domain is EAGVAQSPRYKIIEKRQSVAFWCNPISGHATLYWYQQILGQGPKLLIQFQNNGVVDDSQLPKDRFSAERLKGVDSTLKIQPAKLEDSAVYLCASSQIKGRYNEQFFGPGTRLTVL.

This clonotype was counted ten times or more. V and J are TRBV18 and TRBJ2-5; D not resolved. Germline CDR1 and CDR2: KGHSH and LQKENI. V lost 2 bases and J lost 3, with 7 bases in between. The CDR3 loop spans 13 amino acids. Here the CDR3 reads CASSPNIEETQYF. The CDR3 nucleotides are TGTGCCAGCTCACCAAACATCGAAGAGACCCAGTACTTC.

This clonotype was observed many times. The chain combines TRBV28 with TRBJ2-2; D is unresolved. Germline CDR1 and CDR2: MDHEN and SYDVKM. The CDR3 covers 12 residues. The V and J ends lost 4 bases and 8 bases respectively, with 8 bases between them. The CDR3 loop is CASSSSLGELFF. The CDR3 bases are TGTGCCAGCAGTTCCTCGCTTGGGGAGCTGTTTTTT.

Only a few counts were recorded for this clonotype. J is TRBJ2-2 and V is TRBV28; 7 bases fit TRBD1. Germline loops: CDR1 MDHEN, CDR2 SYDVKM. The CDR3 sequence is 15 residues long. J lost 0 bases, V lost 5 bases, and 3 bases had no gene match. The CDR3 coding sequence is TGTGCCAGCAGTATAACAGGGGCGAACACCGGGGAGCTGTTTTTT. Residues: CASSITGANTGELFF.

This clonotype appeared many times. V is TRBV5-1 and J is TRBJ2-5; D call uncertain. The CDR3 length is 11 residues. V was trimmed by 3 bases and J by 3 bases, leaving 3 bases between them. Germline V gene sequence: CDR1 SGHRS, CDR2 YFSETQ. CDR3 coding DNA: TGCGCCAGCAGCTACAAAGAGACCCAGTACTTC. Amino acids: CASSYKETQYF.

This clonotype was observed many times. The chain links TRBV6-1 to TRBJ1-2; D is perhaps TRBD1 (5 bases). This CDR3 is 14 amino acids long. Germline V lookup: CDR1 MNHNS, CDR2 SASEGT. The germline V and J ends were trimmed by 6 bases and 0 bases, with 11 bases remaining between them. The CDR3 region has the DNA TGTGCCAGCAGGGTAGACAGAGCTAACTATGGCTACACCTTC. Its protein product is CASRVDRANYGYTF.

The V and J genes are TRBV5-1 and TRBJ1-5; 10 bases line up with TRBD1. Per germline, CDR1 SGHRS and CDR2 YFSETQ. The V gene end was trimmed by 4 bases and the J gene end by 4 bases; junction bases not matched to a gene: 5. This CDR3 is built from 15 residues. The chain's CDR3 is CASSPGTGVNQPQHF. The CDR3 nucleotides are TGCGCCAGCAGCCCAGGGACAGGGGTTAATCAGCCCCAGCATTTT.

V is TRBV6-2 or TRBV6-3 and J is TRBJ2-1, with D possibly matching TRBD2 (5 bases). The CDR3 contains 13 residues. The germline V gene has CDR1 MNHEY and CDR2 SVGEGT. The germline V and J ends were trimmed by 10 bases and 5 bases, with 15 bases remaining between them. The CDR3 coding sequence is TGTGCCACTTATCCGGGAACCAACAATGAGCAGTTCTTC. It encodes CATYPGTNNEQFF.

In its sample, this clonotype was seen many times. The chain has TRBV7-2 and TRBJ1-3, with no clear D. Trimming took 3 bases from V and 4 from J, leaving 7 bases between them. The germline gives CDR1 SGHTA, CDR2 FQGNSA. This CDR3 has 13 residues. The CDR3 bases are TGTGCCAGCAGCTTTCTGGGCGGAAACACCATATATTTT. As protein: CASSFLGGNTIYF.

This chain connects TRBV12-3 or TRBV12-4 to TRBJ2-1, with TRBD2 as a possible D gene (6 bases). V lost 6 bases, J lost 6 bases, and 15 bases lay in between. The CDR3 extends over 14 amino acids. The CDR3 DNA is TGTGCCAGCAGCTTGGGGCTAGCGTTCAATGAGCAGTTCTTC. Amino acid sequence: CASSLGLAFNEQFF.